This T cell receptor (beta chain) derives from a study of blood T cells in healthy people across ages. Study-wide points: Diversity was higher, and naive CD4+ cells more numerous, in long-lived donors than in aged donors. Conclusively comparing naive with antigen-experienced cells was impossible with unsorted PBMCs.

The CDR3 is 12 residues long. CDR1 is LGHDT and CDR2 is YNNKEL in the germline V gene (reference sequence). Isolation per sample recovered at least 6 million PBMCs. A word on this clonotype: Its antigen is not identified. Germline and junction disagree at one end, which may indicate a read error.

Using a J-beta primer mix together with a sample-barcoded 5' primer, a second PCR was run for roughly 6 to 11 cycles. TCRdb redid the calling of the 5' RACE reads with MiXCR, one entry per CDR3 protein. The repertoire holds approximately 960,000 distinct CDR3 sequences, with about 28% as singletons. The sample was also linked to a second study, of T cells of mothers and their children. Per that paper: The TCR beta CDR3 read count exceeded 8 million for each mother and was about 2.7 million for each child.

The V gene is TRBV3-1, the J gene TRBJ1-1; TRBD1 is a possible D gene (5 bases). The sample was blood. The source is a woman between 40 and 55 years old in good health. CDR3 coding DNA: TGTGCCTGCAGCCCGCGCCGGGGCGAAGCTTTCTTT. Protein: CACSPRRGEAFF.